The entry that follows covers one T cell receptor (beta chain) sequence. Its antigen is as yet unknown. Profiling relied on immunoSEQ multiplex PCR, and the TCRdb table lists in-frame clones only, not all of them. The sample has 95,000 to 120,000 clones; 90% are singletons. This CDR3 has 14 amino acids. Germline CDR1 reads SGHRS; CDR2 reads YFSETQ. The junction had 5 bases not matched to a gene; V was cut back by 3 bases and J by 5 bases. The sample originates from a study of Tregs in tolerant kidney transplant recipients. Study findings and constraints: No direct test of biological reproducibility was done here. Nucleotide sequences could not be compared across some patients' samples due to primer changes.

The rearrangement uses TRBV5-1 and TRBJ1-1, with 9 nucleotides matching TRBD1. This receptor was obtained from a human donor who received a combined kidney and bone marrow transplant. The starting material was CD4+ T cells from blood, obtained before the transplant. The CDR3 DNA follows: TGCGCCAGCAGCTACGACAGGGGGAGGACTGAAGCTTTCTTT. The encoded protein is CASSYDRGRTEAFF.